Below are 25 T cell receptor beta chains sequenced from a single sample in a study of T cells in localized non-small cell lung cancer. Assay: immunoSEQ multiplex PCR; the TCRdb copy retains only in-frame clones and omits some. The repertoire holds around 79,000 clones, with around three quarters as singletons. The material was PBMCs, obtained before any cancer treatment. The receptors here all came from a man aged 40-75 years with stage II squamous cell lung carcinoma.

This clone was detected only a few times. The chain combines TRBV28 with TRBJ1-5; D call uncertain. Germline V gives CDR1 MDHEN, CDR2 SYDVKM. The V end lost 3 bases, the J end lost 0 bases, and 9 bases lay between the germline ends. The CDR3 length is 15 residues. This chain's CDR3 is CASSLADFSNQPQHF. CDR3 nucleotides: TGTGCCAGCAGTTTGGCAGACTTTAGCAATCAGCCCCAGCATTTT.

The chain recombines TRBV5-4 with TRBJ2-6, with D tentatively TRBD2 (6 bases). Trimming removed 10 bases from V and 0 bases from J, with 17 bases in between. Germline CDR1 reads SGHNT; CDR2 reads YYREEE (reference sequence). The CDR3 loop spans 16 amino acids. The CDR3 region is CAARRQDYSGANVLTF. Written as DNA, the CDR3 is TGTGCCGCGCGACGGCAGGACTACTCTGGGGCCAACGTCCTGACTTTC.

The rearrangement joins TRBV28 to TRBJ1-1, with D perhaps matching TRBD1 (6 bases). The V and J ends lost 7 bases and 3 bases respectively, with 15 bases between them. The CDR3 contains 14 residues. Germline V gene data show CDR1 as MDHEN and CDR2 as SYDVKM. The CDR3 sequence is CASNSAGGHTEAFF. CDR3 in DNA: TGTGCCAGCAACTCTGCGGGGGGGCACACTGAAGCTTTCTTT.

The chain recombines TRBV5-4 with TRBJ2-1; maybe TRBD2 (6 bases). CDR3 length: 14 residues. V lost 7 bases to trimming and J lost 5 bases, with 16 bases between them. CDR1 and CDR2 (germline): SGHNT, YYREEE (reference sequence). This CDR3 reads CASGTRRGNNEQFF. As DNA, the CDR3 is TGTGCCAGCGGAACTAGACGGGGGAACAATGAGCAGTTCTTC.

The rearrangement links TRBV19 to TRBJ2-4, with 8 bases identical to TRBD2. The CDR3 consists of 13 residues. Germline V gives CDR1 LNHDA, CDR2 SQIVND (reference sequence). After removal of 4 bases from V and 8 bases from J, the junction contained 4 bases not matched to a gene. The CDR3, as DNA: TGTGCCAGTAGTACGCCGGGGGGGGACATTCAGTACTTC. Amino acids: CASSTPGGDIQYF.

The chain links TRBV6-1 to TRBJ1-1; 8 positions match TRBD1. The CDR3 spans 17 residues. Germline loops: CDR1 MNHNS, CDR2 SASEGT. V was pared by 2 bases and J by 5 bases, with 13 bases of the junction left unmatched. DNA for the CDR3: TGTGCCAGCAGTGAAAATCTAGCAGGGGGCTCGACAACTGAAGCTTTCTTT. Its protein product is CASSENLAGGSTTEAFF.

The rearrangement links TRBV13 to TRBJ2-7; D is ambiguous. Trimming cost V 2 bases and J 5 bases, with 7 bases left between them. There are 12 residues in the CDR3. The germline V gene has CDR1 PRHDT and CDR2 FYEKMQ (reference sequence). The DNA of the CDR3 is TGTGCCAGCAGCTTAACCGGAGACGAGCAGTACTTC. Protein sequence: CASSLTGDEQYF.

In its sample, this clone was seen once. The same CDR3 can be traced to other DNA sequences in this sample. The rearrangement uses TRBV30 and TRBJ2-5, with 7 bases that match TRBD1. CDR1 and CDR2 from the germline V gene are GTSNPN and SVGIG (reference sequence). The CDR3 has 13 amino acids. V gave up 2 bases and J gave up 1 base; unmatched junction bases: 1. CDR3 sequence (DNA): TGTGCCTGGAGTAGGGACAGCCAAGAGACCCAGTACTTC. This translates into CAWSRDSQETQYF.

V gene TRBV4-1 combines with J gene TRBJ2-7; D ambiguous. Trimming cost V 0 bases and J 2 bases, with 11 bases left between them. Germline CDR1 is MGHRA and CDR2 is YSYEKL. The CDR3 is made up of 15 amino acids. The CDR3 coding sequence is TGCGCCAGCAGCCAAGATCAGAAGGTCACCTACGAGCAGTACTTC. Encoded protein: CASSQDQKVTYEQYF.

This clone was observed a single time. V gene TRBV6-5 combines with J gene TRBJ1-4; the D gene is possibly TRBD1 (5 bases). Germline V gene data show CDR1 as MNHEY and CDR2 as SVGAGI. With 0 bases removed from V and 0 bases from J, the gap between germline ends came to 8 bases. This CDR3 spans 16 amino acids. The CDR3 region is CASSYSGTATNEKLFF. The CDR3 DNA follows: TGTGCCAGCAGTTACTCCGGGACGGCAACTAATGAAAAACTGTTTTTT.

This clone appeared once. This chain links TRBV15 with TRBJ2-1, with 14 nucleotides matching TRBD2. With 3 bases clipped from V and 9 bases from J, the junction kept 1 base outside the gene matches. This CDR3 has 14 amino acids. Germline V gene sequence: CDR1 LNHNV, CDR2 YYDKDF (reference sequence). The CDR3 DNA reads TGTGCCACCAGCAGCGGACTAGCGGGAGGTGAGCAGTTCTTC. This codes for CATSSGLAGGEQFF.

This chain uses TRBV6-5 with TRBJ2-3, with 11 positions matching TRBD2. The trim removed 0 bases at V and 8 bases at J, leaving 7 bases unmatched. Looked up from germline, CDR1 is MNHEY and CDR2 is SVGAGI. The CDR3 totals 16 residues. This chain's CDR3 is CASSYSSLAGGSTQYF. The CDR3 DNA follows: TGTGCCAGCAGTTACTCGAGTCTAGCGGGAGGAAGTACGCAGTATTTT.

The J gene is TRBJ1-6, the V gene TRBV7-2, with D maybe TRBD1 (6 bases). The CDR3 totals 15 residues. V lost 4 bases to trimming and J lost 5 bases, with 12 bases between them. The germline V gene encodes CDR1 SGHTA and CDR2 FQGNSA. The DNA of the CDR3 is TGTGCCAGCAGCTACCGGGACATTCATAATTCACCCCTCCACTTT. Its translation is CASSYRDIHNSPLHF.

The chain uses TRBV11-2 and TRBJ2-1; D remains ambiguous. There are 11 residues in the CDR3. The germline CDR1 and CDR2 sequences are SGHAT and FQNNGV. Trimming left V 7 bases short and J 8 bases short, with 9 bases between. The CDR3 here is CASTHAYEQFF. Written as DNA, the CDR3 is TGTGCCAGCACCCACGCGTATGAGCAGTTCTTC.

This rearrangement joins TRBV4-1 to TRBJ2-5, with TRBD2 as a possible D gene (6 bases). The germline V and J ends were trimmed by 3 bases and 4 bases, with 15 bases remaining between them. Germline lookup yields CDR1 MGHRA and CDR2 YSYEKL. There are 15 residues in the CDR3. CDR3 DNA sequence: TGCGCCAGCAGCCAGCCTGGATCCGGGGGAGAGACCCAGTACTTC. The encoded protein is CASSQPGSGGETQYF.

This clone was observed at least ten times. The J gene is TRBJ2-2, the V gene TRBV7-9; weak D call: TRBD1 (6 bases). The germline V gene has CDR1 SEHNR and CDR2 FQNEAQ (reference sequence). V was clipped by 5 bases and J by 5 bases, with 15 bases between them. The CDR3 has 15 residues. DNA of the CDR3: TGTGCCAGCAGCCCAGAGGACAGTGGGACCGGGGAGCTGTTTTTT. It yields the protein CASSPEDSGTGELFF. Complete variable domain (other parts from reference TRBV7-9 and TRBJ2-2): DTGVSQNPRHKITKRGQNVTFRCDPISEHNRLYWYRQTLGQGPEFLTYFQNEAQLEKSRLLSDRFSAERPKGSFSTLEIQRTEQGDSAMYLCASSPEDSGTGELFFGEGSRLTVL.

The rearrangement joins TRBV7-8 to TRBJ1-5, with unresolved D. Germline CDR1 and CDR2: SGHVS and FQNEAQ. There are 16 residues in the CDR3. Trimming stripped 1 base from V and 5 bases from J, with 15 bases between. CDR3 sequence reads: CASSLEGRHIHQPQHF. CDR3 bases: TGTGCCAGCAGCTTAGAGGGAAGGCATATACATCAGCCCCAGCATTTT.

This chain connects TRBV13 to TRBJ2-6; no definite D call. This CDR3 is 15 amino acids long. The germline CDR1 and CDR2 sequences are PRHDT and FYEKMQ (reference sequence). V shed 4 bases and J shed 0 bases, with 7 bases lying between them. The CDR3: CASSSVGSGANVLTF. The CDR3 bases are TGTGCCAGCAGCTCAGTCGGCTCTGGGGCCAACGTCCTGACTTTC.

The gene calls are TRBV7-3 and TRBJ1-5; D may be TRBD1 (5 bases). CDR1 and CDR2 from the germline V gene are SGHTA and FQGTGA. V lost 8 bases and J lost 5, with 19 bases in between. The CDR3 extends over 15 amino acids. The CDR3 loop reads CASPEGRARDQPQHF. The CDR3 bases are TGTGCCAGCCCTGAAGGCAGGGCTAGGGATCAGCCCCAGCATTTT.

This chain uses TRBV7-5 with TRBJ1-1; the D call TRBD1 from the table was never checked on the DNA. TRBV7-5 is termed a pseudogene. CDR3 length equals 12 residues. The CDR3 sequence is CVRRGGDTEAFF. The CDR3 DNA follows: TGTGTCAGAAGAGGGGGAGACACTGAAGCTTTCTTT.

This clone was seen once. The chain is built from TRBV29-1 and TRBJ2-7; D tentatively reads TRBD1 or TRBD2 (6 bases each). CDR3 length: 12 amino acids. Germline CDR1 reads SQVTM; CDR2 reads ANQGSEA. Deletions cut 5 bases from V and 3 bases from J, with 11 bases between. Here the CDR3 DNA reads TGCAGCGTTCGGACAGCGGGCTACGAGCAGTACTTC. Its protein is CSVRTAGYEQYF.

This clone was seen a few times. The genes are TRBV4-2 and TRBJ1-5; maybe TRBD1 (6 bases). Trimming took off 0 bases at V and 7 bases at J, with 16 bases between the two ends. Germline lookup yields CDR1 LGHNA and CDR2 YNFKEQ. The CDR3 has 16 amino acids. The CDR3 sequence: CASSQDAGGARQPQHF. In DNA, the CDR3 is TGTGCCAGCAGCCAAGATGCCGGGGGCGCACGGCAGCCCCAGCATTTT.

This chain uses TRBV6-1 with TRBJ1-1; no firm D call. The CDR3 loop spans 12 amino acids. Germline V gene lookup returns CDR1 MNHNS and CDR2 SASEGT. V was shortened by 3 bases and J by 10 bases, with 12 bases between the two germline ends. In nucleotides, the CDR3 is TGTGCCAGCAGTGAGGCCCAGACGCGAGCTTTCTTT. It is translated as CASSEAQTRAFF.

This CDR3 reads CASSLGLASYNEQFF. Here the CDR3 DNA reads TGTGCCAGCAGTTTGGGACTAGCGTCCTACAATGAGCAGTTCTTC. The J gene is TRBJ2-1, the V gene TRBV6-5; the match to TRBD2 covers 10 bases. After removal of 4 bases from V and 1 base from J, the junction contained 1 base not matched to a gene. CDR1 is MNHEY, CDR2 SVGAGI, per germline. CDR3 length: 15 amino acids.

The rearrangement joins TRBV28 to TRBJ2-7; possible D gene TRBD2, 5 bases. The V gene's germline CDR1 is MDHEN and CDR2 SYDVKM. Trimming cost V 6 bases and J 7 bases, with 16 bases left between them. This CDR3 comprises 13 residues. CDR3 DNA: TGTGCCAGCAGCCCCACCGAGTCGGGGGAGCAGTACTTC. Amino acid sequence: CASSPTESGEQYF. Full variable domain (missing parts from reference TRBV28 and TRBJ2-7): DVKVTQSSRYLVKRTGEKVFLECVQDMDHENMFWYRQDPGLGLRLIYFSYDVKMKEKGDIPEGYSVSREKKERFSLILESASTNQTSMYLCASSPTESGEQYFGPGTRLTVT.